This TCR beta chain was retrieved from a study of early T cells in non-severe SARS-CoV-2 infection. Turning to the study itself: Sequenced bulk RNA came from whole blood that was unsorted, and chains were unpaired. Overall study findings and caveats: The matching step, a VDJdb search, favored anti-spike CD8 responses and missed private and CD4 specificities.

The TCR library protocol attached unique molecular identifiers to the individual cDNA molecules. TCRdb processed the 5' RACE reads anew with MiXCR; each CDR3 protein has one entry. The data contain around 49,000 distinct CDR3 sequences, about 9.9% of them singletons. This clonotype was observed many times. Antigen specificity is unknown. V lost 0 bases and J lost 2, with 4 bases in between. The CDR3 length is 13 residues. Germline lookup yields CDR1 SGHTA and CDR2 FQGTGA. V gene TRBV7-3 combines with J gene TRBJ2-5; D not resolved. The receptor comes from an adult who was a healthcare worker with PCR-confirmed SARS-CoV-2 infection or an uninfected control (not recorded which). The sample consisted of whole blood. The CDR3 protein is CASSLTDQETQYF. The CDR3 DNA sequence: TGTGCCAGCAGCTTAACGGATCAAGAGACCCAGTACTTC.